The present T cell receptor (beta chain) was sequenced within a study of OX40 agonist ivuxolimab in advanced cancers. About the study: Each patient was given ivuxolimab into a vein every 2 weeks, at 0.01 to 10 mg/kg.

The V end was cut by 6 bases, the J end by 0 bases, with 9 bases between. Germline V gives CDR1 MRHNA, CDR2 SNTAGT. The CDR3 length is 14 residues. About this clone itself: The antigen is not known.

Study-wide results and caveats: Relative to CD4+ cells, CD8+ T cells on average had more expanded clones.

Clones were sequenced by immunoSEQ multiplex PCR, and TCRdb holds only the in-frame ones, with some missing. The profile covers about 35,000 clones, with less than 80% appearing a single time and 9.5% to 15% taken by the ten largest. The V gene is TRBV6-4, the J gene TRBJ2-4; D perhaps matches TRBD1 (6 bases). Sequenced material: CD4+ or CD8+ T cells sorted from blood, taken in a trial of the OX40 agonist ivuxolimab. This TCR derives from an adult with an advanced solid tumor such as melanoma, head and neck, liver or kidney cancer. DNA for the CDR3: TGTGCCAGCAGACAGGGAATAGCCAAAAACATTCAGTACTTC. Protein: CASRQGIAKNIQYF.